The 4 T cell receptor beta chains below were found in one sample sequenced in a study of graft-versus-host responses after intestinal transplantation. TCRdb's table, derived via immunoSEQ multiplex PCR, lists solely in-frame clones and lacks some. The data show 50,000 or so clones, approximately 95% seen once. The sample consisted of PBMCs, taken 750 to 800 days after a first intestinal transplant, on the day of a second. Every receptor here comes from a human patient who received an intestinal transplant, so some T cells may come from the graft donor.

V usage is TRBV11-3 and J usage is TRBJ2-7, with 8 positions matching TRBD1. V gave up 5 bases and J gave up 6 bases; unmatched junction bases: 6. The germline V gene has CDR1 SGHNT and CDR2 YENEEA. The CDR3 totals 13 residues. CDR3 in amino acids: CASSLDRGREQYF. In DNA, the CDR3 is TGTGCCAGCAGCCTCGACAGGGGACGCGAGCAGTACTTC. The full variable domain, with the rest looked up from reference TRBV11-3 and TRBJ2-7, is EAGVVQSPRYKIIEKKQPVAFWCNPISGHNTLYWYLQNLGQGPELLIRYENEEAVDDSQLPKDRFSAERLKGVDSTLKIQPAELGDSAVYLCASSLDRGREQYFGPGTRLTVT.

This rearrangement joins TRBV7-6 to TRBJ1-1, with D unclear. The CDR3 has 14 residues. V was cut by 0 bases and J by 5 bases, with 10 bases left in between. Germline V gives CDR1 SGHVS, CDR2 FNYEAQ. CDR3 loop: CASSLAEEGTEAFF. DNA of the CDR3: TGTGCCAGCAGCTTAGCGGAGGAGGGAACTGAAGCTTTCTTT.

This clone was seen just once. The same CDR3 also results from other DNA sequences found in this sample. The V call is TRBV9, the J call TRBJ2-6; D is possibly TRBD1 (6 bases). The length of the CDR3 is 15 residues. Trimming left V 4 bases short and J 8 bases short, with 16 bases between. Germline V gene lookup returns CDR1 SGDLS and CDR2 YYNGEE. For the CDR3, the DNA is TGTGCCAGCAGCTCGAACAGGGTTTATACCAACGTCCTGACTTTC. This gives the protein CASSSNRVYTNVLTF.

The rearrangement joins TRBV6-1 to TRBJ1-6, with 9 bases fitting TRBD1. Germline V gives CDR1 MNHNS, CDR2 SASEGT. The CDR3 is 13 residues long. J gave up 10 bases and V 3 bases, and 1 base lay outside the gene matches. The DNA for the CDR3 is TGTGCCAGCAGTGAGGACAGGGGCTCACCCCTCCACTTT. It is translated as CASSEDRGSPLHF.